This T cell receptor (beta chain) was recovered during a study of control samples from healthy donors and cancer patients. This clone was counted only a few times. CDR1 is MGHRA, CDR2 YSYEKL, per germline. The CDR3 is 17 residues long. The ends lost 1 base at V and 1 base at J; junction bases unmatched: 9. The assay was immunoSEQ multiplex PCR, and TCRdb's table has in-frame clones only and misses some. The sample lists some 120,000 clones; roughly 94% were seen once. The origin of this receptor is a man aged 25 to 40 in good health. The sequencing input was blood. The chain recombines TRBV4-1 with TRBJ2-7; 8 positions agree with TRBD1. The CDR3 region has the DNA TGCGCCAGCAGCCAAGGCCACCTCGGGACAGGATCCTACGAGCAGTACTTC. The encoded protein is CASSQGHLGTGSYEQYF.